The 27 T cell receptor beta chains listed next were all sequenced from one sample in a study of human T cells and chemical hapten exposure. The time point was: patch test 1, 2 weeks after DPC sensitization. Documented treatment: therapeutic diphenylcyclopropenone sensitization with weekly scalp DPC. TCRdb used MiXCR to reprocess the RACE reads, holding one entry per CDR3 protein. Among 70,000 to 75,000 distinct CDR3 sequences, around 30% were seen once, and the ten largest hold roughly 9.8%. Specimen: whole blood, collected in connection with sensitization to the hapten diphenylcyclopropenone (DPC). The receptor set was obtained from a man aged 35-49 years with alopecia areata. Some clones in this sample may be carry-over from other donors' samples.

The chain is built from TRBV18 and TRBJ2-3, with D uncertain. This CDR3 contains 16 residues. Trimming pared 5 bases from V and 0 bases from J, leaving 15 bases between. The germline V gene has CDR1 KGHSH and CDR2 LQKENI. The CDR3 region has the DNA TGTGCCAGCTCAGTTACGGCGGTTTCTAGCACAGATACGCAGTATTTT. It specifies CASSVTAVSSTDTQYF.

In this sample, this clonotype turned up a few times. This chain uses TRBV2 with TRBJ1-2; 10 bases align to TRBD1. CDR1 and CDR2 from the germline V gene are SNHLY and FYNNEI. V was pared by 7 bases and J by 7 bases, with 6 bases of the junction left unmatched. The CDR3 runs to 13 residues. The CDR3 protein is CASNDRGLGGYTF. CDR3 bases: TGTGCCAGCAATGACAGGGGGCTAGGTGGCTACACCTTC.

J is TRBJ2-6 and V is TRBV20-1; possible D gene TRBD1, 5 bases. Trimming shortened V by 3 bases and J by 8 bases, and 14 bases separated the two germline ends. The CDR3 length is 14 residues. CDR1 and CDR2 (germline): DFQATT, SNEGSKA (reference sequence). The CDR3 nucleotides read TGCAGTGCTAGCCGAAGGGGTATGACCAACGTCCTGACTTTC. Protein sequence: CSASRRGMTNVLTF.

This clonotype was picked up a small number of times. The chain combines TRBV19 with TRBJ2-1; perhaps TRBD2 as D (5 bases). Trimming took off 3 bases at V and 4 bases at J, with 7 bases between the two ends. Germline CDR1 LNHDA, CDR2 SQIVND (reference sequence). The CDR3 runs 13 residues. In nucleotides, the CDR3 is TGTGCCAGTAGTATCCGGACTTACAATGAGCAGTTCTTC. Residues: CASSIRTYNEQFF. The full variable domain, completed using reference TRBV19 and TRBJ2-1, is DGGITQSPKYLFRKEGQNVTLSCEQNLNHDAMYWYRQDPGQGLRLIYYSQIVNDFQKGDIAEGYSVSREKKESFPLTVTSAQKNPTAFYLCASSIRTYNEQFFGPGTRLTVL.

This clonotype was counted only a few times. V and J are TRBV12-3 or TRBV12-4 and TRBJ2-1, with D hard to call. The CDR3 totals 11 residues. The V gene lost 6 bases and the J gene lost 9 bases, with 9 bases spanning the gap. In DNA form, the CDR3 reads TGTGCCAGCAGGCTCGCCGGTGAGCAGTTCTTC. It translates to CASRLAGEQFF.

The genes are TRBV5-1 and TRBJ1-4; 7 bases line up with TRBD1. Per the germline V gene, CDR1 is SGHRS and CDR2 is YFSETQ. The CDR3 spans 15 residues. V dropped 4 bases and J dropped 1; count of bases not matched to a gene: 4. The CDR3 coding sequence is TGCGCCAGCAGCGGCTGGACAGGAACTAATGAAAAACTGTTTTTT. Its translation is CASSGWTGTNEKLFF.

CDR3 amino acids: CASGSSGDAVSGANVLTF. CDR3 sequence (DNA): TGTGCCAGCGGGTCTTCGGGAGACGCCGTCTCTGGGGCCAACGTCCTGACTTTC. The rearrangement links TRBV6-2 or TRBV6-3 to TRBJ2-6, with D perhaps TRBD2 (6 bases). Germline V CDR1 and CDR2: MNHEY, SVGEGT. This CDR3 has 18 residues. V lost 8 bases to trimming and J lost 0 bases, with 20 bases between them.

The V call is TRBV6-5, the J call TRBJ1-1; the match to TRBD1 covers 9 bases. This CDR3 spans 15 amino acids. The germline V gene has CDR1 MNHEY and CDR2 SVGAGI. The ends lost 1 base at V and 1 base at J; junction bases unmatched: 1. The CDR3 sequence: CASSYLGQGNTEAFF. The CDR3 nucleotides are TGTGCCAGCAGTTACTTGGGACAGGGGAACACTGAAGCTTTCTTT.

This sequence joins TRBV20-1 and TRBJ1-2; no definite D call. CDR1 is DFQATT and CDR2 is SNEGSKA in the germline V gene (reference sequence). This CDR3 has 14 residues. V lost 0 bases, J lost 6 bases, and 14 bases lay in between. The CDR3: CSARDPALLDGYTF. The DNA for the CDR3 is TGCAGTGCTAGAGACCCGGCCCTCTTAGATGGCTACACCTTC.

CDR3 DNA: TGCGCCAGCAGCTTGTCACTAGGTGCGCAGTATTTT. This codes for CASSLSLGAQYF. J is TRBJ2-3 and V is TRBV5-1; D might be TRBD2 (5 bases). CDR1 and CDR2 from the germline V gene are SGHRS and YFSETQ. Trimming removed 1 base at V and 10 bases at J, with 10 bases between. The length of the CDR3 is 12 residues. Full variable domain (rest looked up from reference TRBV5-1 and TRBJ2-3): KAGVTQTPRYLIKTRGQQVTLSCSPISGHRSVSWYQQTPGQGLQFLFEYFSETQRNKGNFPGRFSGRQFSNSRSEMNVSTLELGDSALYLCASSLSLGAQYFGPGTRLTVL.

This chain links TRBV7-2 with TRBJ2-1; tentatively, D is TRBD1 (5 bases). Trimming left V 1 base short and J 4 bases short, with 8 bases between. Germline V CDR1 and CDR2: SGHTA, FQGNSA. The CDR3 loop spans 14 amino acids. The CDR3 protein is CASSLGQKYNEQFF. CDR3 nucleotide sequence: TGTGCCAGCAGCTTAGGACAGAAGTACAATGAGCAGTTCTTC.

The CDR3 protein is CSAREPHGVGSPLHF. CDR3 nucleotide sequence: TGCAGTGCTAGAGAACCCCATGGGGTGGGTTCACCCCTCCACTTT. The chain uses TRBV20-1 and TRBJ1-6; D remains unclear. The CDR3 spans 15 residues. V was shortened by 0 bases and J by 9 bases, with 15 bases between the two germline ends. Germline V gene sequence: CDR1 DFQATT, CDR2 SNEGSKA (reference sequence).

The J gene is TRBJ2-2, the V gene TRBV4-1, with a weak D call TRBD1 (5 bases). This CDR3 contains 16 residues. Germline V CDR1 and CDR2: MGHRA, YSYEKL. Trimming stripped 4 bases from V and 0 bases from J, with 12 bases between. Written as DNA, the CDR3 is TGCGCCAGCAGCCCATCACAGGCCTCGAACACCGGGGAGCTGTTTTTT. Translation: CASSPSQASNTGELFF.

In its sample, this clonotype was seen once. This sequence joins TRBV20-1 and TRBJ2-7, with 9 positions matching TRBD2. CDR1 and CDR2 (germline): DFQATT, SNEGSKA (reference sequence). With V trimmed by 6 bases and J by 3 bases, 6 bases remained unmatched. The CDR3 is 13 residues long. CDR3 sequence: CSAQLAGLYEQYF. The CDR3 bases are TGCAGTGCCCAACTAGCGGGCCTCTACGAGCAGTACTTC.

The chain is built from TRBV20-1 and TRBJ2-7, with 8 bases fitting TRBD1. Germline values: CDR1 DFQATT, CDR2 SNEGSKA (reference sequence). Losses at the gene ends were 1 base for V and 5 bases for J; bases not matched to a gene: 10. This CDR3 region has 15 residues. This chain's CDR3 is CSARAPGQGKNEQYF. CDR3 bases: TGCAGTGCTAGAGCCCCCGGACAGGGAAAGAACGAGCAGTACTTC.

CDR3 in amino acids: CSARSPSGNSYNEQFF. DNA for the CDR3: TGCAGTGCTAGGTCTCCTAGCGGGAACTCCTACAATGAGCAGTTCTTC. The V gene is TRBV20-1, the J gene TRBJ2-1, with 9 bases aligning to TRBD2. Germline CDR1 reads DFQATT; CDR2 reads SNEGSKA (reference sequence). Trimming removed 3 bases from V and 0 bases from J; junction bases left unmatched: 6. The CDR3 sequence is 16 residues long.

This chain links TRBV7-6 with TRBJ2-3; D unclear. The ends were cut back, 2 bases at V and 2 bases at J, with 11 bases in the middle. The CDR3 extends over 15 amino acids. CDR1 SGHVS and CDR2 FNYEAQ come from the germline V gene. CDR3 amino acids: CASSLSYAPTDTQYF. The DNA of the CDR3 is TGTGCCAGCAGCTTATCCTACGCCCCCACAGATACGCAGTATTTT.

The chain has TRBV20-1 and TRBJ2-7; 14 bases align to TRBD2. Germline V gives CDR1 DFQATT, CDR2 SNEGSKA (reference sequence). The CDR3 runs to 15 residues. V lost 6 bases to trimming and J lost 5 bases; unmatched junction nucleotides: 9. The CDR3 DNA sequence: TGCAGTGCACTGGGGACTAGCGGGAGATTCGACGAGCAGTACTTC. Its protein product is CSALGTSGRFDEQYF.

This clonotype was detected only a few times. The chain combines TRBV4-1 with TRBJ2-7; 7 bases map to TRBD1. Germline CDR1 is MGHRA and CDR2 is YSYEKL. The CDR3 runs to 18 residues. V lost 6 bases and J lost 1; bases outside the gene matches: 18. The chain's CDR3 is CASRIQGHRFPSSYEQYF. CDR3 nucleotide sequence: TGCGCCAGCAGGATACAGGGGCACCGATTTCCCTCGTCCTACGAGCAGTACTTC.

The chain links TRBV5-1 to TRBJ1-2, with D possibly matching TRBD1 (5 bases). Germline V lookup: CDR1 SGHRS, CDR2 YFSETQ. Trimming pared 3 bases from V and 4 bases from J, leaving 7 bases between. The CDR3 loop spans 12 amino acids. The DNA for the CDR3 is TGCGCCAGCAGCTGGGACTTCTATGGCTACACCTTC. Protein sequence: CASSWDFYGYTF.

The chain links TRBV14 to TRBJ2-3; 7 bases match TRBD1. V lost 1 base and J lost 4; bases outside the gene matches: 11. The CDR3 length is 17 residues. The germline V gene has CDR1 SGHDN and CDR2 FVKESK. The CDR3 sequence is CASSQAPYWQGADTQYF. CDR3 DNA: TGTGCCAGCAGCCAAGCCCCGTACTGGCAGGGGGCAGATACGCAGTATTTT.

This clonotype showed up just a few times. V usage is TRBV6-5 and J usage is TRBJ2-5; no reliable D call. V was cut by 2 bases and J by 5 bases, with 18 bases left in between. This CDR3 spans 16 amino acids. The germline V gene has CDR1 MNHEY and CDR2 SVGAGI. CDR3 nucleotides: TGTGCCAGCAGTTACGGTCGGCGACGGATCGAGGAGACCCAGTACTTC. It codes for CASSYGRRRIEETQYF.

The chain combines TRBV28 with TRBJ1-4; D unresolved. The CDR3 runs 14 residues. V was shortened by 6 bases and J by 6 bases, with 14 bases between the two germline ends. Germline CDR1 reads MDHEN; CDR2 reads SYDVKM. The CDR3: CASRPPGFDEKLFF. Here the CDR3 DNA reads TGTGCCAGCAGGCCCCCCGGGTTCGATGAAAAACTGTTTTTT. Using reference TRBV28 and TRBJ1-4 for the parts outside the CDR3, the full variable domain is DVKVTQSSRYLVKRTGEKVFLECVQDMDHENMFWYRQDPGLGLRLIYFSYDVKMKEKGDIPEGYSVSREKKERFSLILESASTNQTSMYLCASRPPGFDEKLFFGSGTQLSVL.

This clonotype has a handful of counts. V gene TRBV5-4 combines with J gene TRBJ1-1, with 10 nucleotides matching TRBD1. This CDR3 spans 14 amino acids. Per germline, CDR1 SGHNT and CDR2 YYREEE (reference sequence). With V trimmed by 4 bases and J by 5 bases, 5 bases remained unmatched. The CDR3 spells CASSEGQGITEAFF. The CDR3 DNA sequence: TGTGCCAGCAGCGAGGGACAGGGGATAACTGAAGCTTTCTTT.

The table lists this clonotype with a few counts. The chain uses TRBV6-6 and TRBJ1-5; D not certain. The V end was cut by 6 bases, the J end by 2 bases, with 8 bases between. Germline-derived CDR1 and CDR2 are MNHNY and SVGAGI (reference sequence). There are 13 residues in the CDR3. CDR3 bases: TGTGCCAGCAGAGTCCCGGGCAATCAGCCCCAGCATTTT. Its translation is CASRVPGNQPQHF.

J is TRBJ1-5 and V is TRBV12-3 or TRBV12-4; D possibly corresponds to TRBD1 (5 bases). Trimming took 5 bases from V and 7 from J, leaving 24 bases between them. The CDR3 is made up of 17 amino acids. As DNA, the CDR3 is TGTGCCAGCAGTCCTCCGGGCAGGGCCGCTTATGAACAGCCCCAGCATTTT. This encodes CASSPPGRAAYEQPQHF.

V usage is TRBV14 and J usage is TRBJ2-1; 10 bases match TRBD1. J gave up 6 bases and V 4 bases, and 9 bases lay outside the gene matches. Germline values: CDR1 SGHDN, CDR2 FVKESK. The CDR3 has 16 residues. CDR3 loop: CASSRGQGRISNEQFF. DNA of the CDR3: TGTGCCAGCAGCCGGGGACAGGGGAGAATTAGCAATGAGCAGTTCTTC.